Listed below are T cell receptor beta chains from one sample, sequenced in a study of T cell repertoires in cytomegalovirus infection. TCRdb re-called the reads through MiXCR, storing one row per CDR3 protein. The sample includes fewer than 850,000 distinct CDR3 sequences, about 29% seen only once; the top ten take roughly 13%. Which antigens these TCRs recognize remains unknown. The material was cultured CD8+ T cells from PBMCs, obtained from culture after CMV antigen stimulation. The receptors shown here come from a human donor in good health (CMV status not recorded). Some clones in this sample may be carry-over from other donors' samples. Each CDR3 is given with its conserved first and last residue. D genes are given only for firm matches. Size tells how often a clone was seen (once, few, many) or the class of an expanded clone, and some rows leave it out.

TRBJ2-7 | TRBD2 | - | TRBV11-1 | CASSLEGALADFYEQYF | TGTGCCAGCAGCTTAGAAGGAGCTCTAGCGGACTTCTACGAGCAGTACTTC
TRBJ2-3 | TRBD2 | - | TRBV12-3/TRBV12-4 | CASRPSLAVTDTQYF | TGTGCCAGCAGGCCCTCCCTAGCGGTGACAGATACGCAGTATTTT
TRBJ1-5 | - | few | TRBV7-2 | CASSLRLGRDQPQHF | TGTGCCAGCAGCCTTAGGCTGGGGAGGGATCAGCCCCAGCATTTT
TRBJ2-2 | - | few | TRBV7-6 | CASSYRTAQVNTGELFF | TGTGCCAGCAGTTATAGGACAGCTCAAGTGAACACCGGGGAGCTGTTTTTT
TRBJ1-1 | - | - | TRBV2 | CASHTRRAFF | TGTGCCAGTCACACAAGAAGGGCTTTCTTT
TRBJ1-5 | - | - | TRBV6-2/TRBV6-3 | CASSYSIGPYNQPQHF | TGTGCCAGCAGTTACTCGATCGGGCCATACAATCAGCCCCAGCATTTT
TRBJ2-1 | TRBD2 | - | TRBV27 | CASSLEDSGKQFF | TGTGCCAGCAGCCTCGAGGATAGCGGGAAGCAGTTCTTC
TRBJ1-5 | - | few | TRBV29-1 | CSVEPRALSNQPQHF | TGCAGCGTTGAACCCAGGGCCCTTAGCAATCAGCCCCAGCATTTT
TRBJ1-6 | TRBD1 | - | TRBV12-3/TRBV12-4 | CASSLGQGRRPLHF | TGTGCCAGCAGCTTGGGACAGGGTAGAAGGCCCCTCCACTTT
TRBJ2-5 | TRBD1 | few | TRBV7-2 | CASSLEGTGLQETQYF | TGTGCCAGCAGCTTAGAAGGGACAGGTCTCCAAGAGACCCAGTACTTC
TRBJ2-7 | TRBD1 | - | TRBV7-6 | CASSSPGQGYLFRPYEQYF | TGTGCCAGCAGCTCCCCCGGACAGGGCTATCTCTTCCGACCCTACGAGCAGTACTTC
TRBJ2-4 | TRBD2 | many | TRBV7-8 | CASSLAQGRAGEGIIQYF | TGTGCCAGCAGCTTAGCTCAAGGAAGAGCGGGGGAGGGTATCATTCAGTACTTC
TRBJ1-2 | TRBD1 | few | TRBV6-6 | CASSETGFRDYTF | TGTGCCAGCAGCGAGACAGGGTTCCGCGACTACACCTTC
TRBJ2-2 | - | - | TRBV29-1 | CSVEDTGHSNTGELFF | TGCAGCGTTGAAGATACAGGGCACTCGAACACCGGGGAGCTGTTTTTT
TRBJ1-1 | - | - | TRBV9 | CASSVRETVGTEAFF | TGTGCCAGCAGCGTCCGGGAGACAGTTGGCACTGAAGCTTTCTTT
TRBJ2-1 | TRBD2 | few | TRBV19 | CASKARGGYNEQFF | TGTGCCAGTAAGGCGCGGGGGGGCTACAATGAGCAGTTCTTC
TRBJ2-3 | - | once | TRBV7-4 | CASILTDTQYF | TGTGCCAGCATCCTCACAGATACGCAGTATTTT
TRBJ2-5 | TRBD1 | - | TRBV28 | CASTWRNRGKETQYF | TGTGCCAGCACCTGGAGAAACAGGGGCAAAGAGACCCAGTACTTC
TRBJ2-1 | TRBD2 | few | TRBV6-5 | CASGLAGYNSYNEQFF | TGTGCCAGCGGACTAGCGGGATATAACTCCTACAATGAGCAGTTCTTC
TRBJ2-2 | TRBD2 | few | TRBV6-2/TRBV6-3 | CASTEASGQNTGELFF | TGTGCCAGCACCGAGGCTAGCGGACAGAACACCGGGGAGCTGTTTTTT
TRBJ2-6 | TRBD1 | few | TRBV7-9 | CASRPPGGPSSGANVLTF | TGTGCCAGCAGACCGCCAGGGGGCCCATCCTCTGGGGCCAACGTCCTGACTTTC
TRBJ2-5 | TRBD1 | - | TRBV29-1 | CSASGTGKTQYF | TGCAGCGCCTCCGGGACAGGGAAGACCCAGTACTTC
TRBJ2-1 | TRBD2 | many | TRBV7-2 | CASSLEVGLGMRQFF | TGTGCCAGCAGCTTAGAAGTGGGACTAGGAATGAGGCAGTTCTTC
TRBJ2-1 | TRBD2 | - | TRBV7-9 | CASIGTSGGREQFF | TGTGCCAGCATCGGGACTAGCGGGGGACGTGAGCAGTTCTTC
TRBJ1-1 | - | - | TRBV6-2/TRBV6-3 | CASSYWGKNTEAFF | TGTGCCAGCAGTTACTGGGGGAAAAACACTGAAGCTTTCTTT
TRBJ2-5 | - | - | TRBV5-5 | CASGDSKETQYF | TGTGCCAGCGGGGACTCTAAAGAGACCCAGTACTTC
TRBJ2-3 | TRBD2 | few | TRBV12-3/TRBV12-4 | CASSKSGTSFEDTQYF | TGTGCCAGCAGTAAGTCCGGGACTAGTTTCGAAGATACGCAGTATTTT
TRBJ1-1 | - | few | TRBV7-6 | CATGPVAGTEAFF | TGTGCTACCGGACCGGTCGCTGGGACTGAAGCTTTCTTT